The 30 T cell receptor beta chains listed next were all sequenced from one sample in a study of beta chain features in type 1 diabetes (dated by TCRdb to 2017 to 2018). Library generation was performed with the immunoSEQ multiplex PCR assay. The entire amount of isolated RNA was reverse transcribed using the High Capacity cDNA Reverse Transcription Kit, so the sequenced TCRB transcripts were expressed ones. The table was pulled from immuneACCESS by TCRdb, which kept in-frame rearrangements only. Such tables lose some clones; where checked, under half of the loss comes from unresolved V genes, and the rest has no known cause. The sample table shows over 15,000 clones, and 40% to 55% are seen once. In total, the top ten clones hold 0.53% of the sample. The sequenced material came from stem cell memory CD4+ T cells from blood. The meaning of the sample's cell subset or site label: stem cell-like memory CD4+ T cells. The origin of the receptors is a woman aged 40-49 years in good health.

There are a few counts of this clone. The V gene is TRBV7-2, the J gene TRBJ1-2; weak D call: TRBD1 (6 bases). With 1 base removed from V and 5 bases from J, the gap between germline ends came to 17 bases. CDR3 size: 16 residues. Germline loops: CDR1 SGHTA, CDR2 FQGNSA. For the CDR3, the DNA is TGTGCCAGCAGCTTAGAGCGGGGGCCGGGGAGATATGGCTACACCTTC. This gives the protein CASSLERGPGRYGYTF.

This clone has a handful of counts. The V and J genes are TRBV7-2 and TRBJ2-3; tentative D call: TRBD1 (6 bases). Per the germline V gene, CDR1 is SGHTA and CDR2 is FQGNSA. V shed 5 bases and J shed 4 bases, with 19 bases lying between them. This CDR3 is 16 amino acids long. CDR3 sequence reads: CASSERYRVPPDTQYF. CDR3 in DNA: TGTGCCAGCAGCGAAAGGTACAGGGTGCCCCCAGATACGCAGTATTTT.

V is TRBV19 and J is TRBJ2-7; D is perhaps TRBD2 (6 bases). This CDR3 comprises 16 residues. The V gene lost 7 bases and the J gene lost 0 bases, with 19 bases spanning the gap. Germline V gene data show CDR1 as LNHDA and CDR2 as SQIVND (reference sequence). The CDR3 region is CASKGFGGESSYEQYF. Written as DNA, the CDR3 is TGTGCCAGTAAAGGGTTTGGCGGGGAAAGCTCCTACGAGCAGTACTTC.

This clone appeared a single time. V is TRBV7-2 and J is TRBJ2-5; a possible D gene is TRBD1 (6 bases). V was pared by 5 bases and J by 2 bases, with 9 bases between. The germline V gene encodes CDR1 SGHTA and CDR2 FQGNSA. The CDR3 is 13 amino acids. CDR3 sequence reads: CASSPRGQETQYF. The DNA of the CDR3 is TGTGCCAGCAGCCCCAGGGGACAAGAGACCCAGTACTTC.

V and J are TRBV19 and TRBJ1-1; 8 bases map to TRBD1. J was trimmed by 5 bases and V by 7 bases; bases with no gene match: 6. CDR1 and CDR2 (germline): LNHDA, SQIVND (reference sequence). The CDR3 consists of 13 residues. The chain's CDR3 is CASTGQGRTEAFF. The CDR3 region has the DNA TGTGCCAGTACCGGACAGGGAAGGACTGAAGCTTTCTTT.

This clone appeared a few times. The chain carries TRBV25-1 and TRBJ2-3; D ambiguous. With 5 bases removed from V and 1 base from J, the gap between germline ends came to 10 bases. Germline assignment: CDR1 MGHDK and CDR2 SYGVNS. The CDR3 runs 14 residues. The CDR3 DNA follows: TGTGCCAGCAGTCCCCGAGGCCGCACAGATACGCAGTATTTT. Encoded protein: CASSPRGRTDTQYF.

The chain joins TRBV4-3 to TRBJ2-5; TRBD2 matches at 8 bases. Germline CDR1 is LGHNA and CDR2 is YSLEER. The CDR3 runs to 16 residues. The V gene end was trimmed by 4 bases and the J gene end by 1 base; junction bases not matched to a gene: 8. DNA for the CDR3: TGCGCCAGCAGCCCCTCGTTAGCGGGGCTCCAAGAGACCCAGTACTTC. It encodes CASSPSLAGLQETQYF.

This clone was counted only a few times. The V and J genes are TRBV2 and TRBJ1-5; D not certain. Germline V gene sequence: CDR1 SNHLY, CDR2 FYNNEI. The germline V and J ends were trimmed by 3 bases and 0 bases, with 12 bases remaining between them. The CDR3 is 16 residues long. The CDR3 reads CASSERQPYSNQPQHF. DNA of the CDR3: TGTGCCAGCAGTGAGCGGCAGCCTTATAGCAATCAGCCCCAGCATTTT.

The J gene is TRBJ2-3, the V gene TRBV18; 8 bases align to TRBD2. The germline V gene encodes CDR1 KGHSH and CDR2 LQKENI. The CDR3 is 15 amino acids. Trimming removed 6 bases from V and 6 bases from J; junction bases left unmatched: 11. DNA for the CDR3: TGTGCCAGCTCTGGGGCCTTAGCGGGGAGTGATACGCAGTATTTT. This sequence encodes CASSGALAGSDTQYF.

This rearrangement joins TRBV19 to TRBJ1-2; the match to TRBD1 covers 8 bases. Trimming took 8 bases from V and 7 from J; bases not matched to a gene: 9. Germline CDR1 LNHDA, CDR2 SQIVND (reference sequence). The CDR3 extends over 13 amino acids. CDR3 residues: CASEQGASGGYTF. For the CDR3, the DNA is TGTGCCAGTGAGCAGGGGGCGAGTGGTGGCTACACCTTC.

J is TRBJ2-7 and V is TRBV7-6, with D tentatively TRBD2 (5 bases). The ends were cut back, 1 base at V and 3 bases at J, with 16 bases in the middle. Germline loops: CDR1 SGHVS, CDR2 FNYEAQ. This CDR3 is 16 amino acids long. The CDR3 region has the DNA TGTGCCAGCAGCTTAGGGCCCCCAGGAGGAAGCTACGAGCAGTACTTC. This encodes CASSLGPPGGSYEQYF.

V gene TRBV7-6 combines with J gene TRBJ2-1; TRBD1 is a possible D gene (5 bases). The V end was cut by 8 bases, the J end by 4 bases, with 12 bases between. The CDR3 contains 13 residues. Germline V gene lookup returns CDR1 SGHVS and CDR2 FNYEAQ. In nucleotides, the CDR3 is TGTGCCAGCGGCAGGGTATTGTACAATGAGCAGTTCTTC. Its translation is CASGRVLYNEQFF.

This clone was recorded a few times. The V and J genes are TRBV7-9 and TRBJ2-7, with 7 positions matching TRBD2. J lost 3 bases, V lost 1 base, and 0 bases had no gene match. Germline V gene sequence: CDR1 SEHNR, CDR2 FQNEAQ (reference sequence). This CDR3 region has 13 residues. CDR3 in amino acids: CASSLGGGYEQYF. The CDR3 DNA sequence: TGTGCCAGCAGCTTAGGGGGGGGCTACGAGCAGTACTTC.

This clone was observed a handful of times. The chain combines TRBV5-4 with TRBJ1-1; no firm D call. Germline CDR1 is SGHNT and CDR2 is YYREEE (reference sequence). The CDR3 spans 15 residues. Trimming left V 3 bases short and J 1 base short, with 13 bases between. CDR3 amino acids: CASSSQVDENTEAFF. Here the CDR3 DNA reads TGTGCCAGCAGCTCCCAGGTTGATGAGAACACTGAAGCTTTCTTT.

This chain links TRBV7-2 with TRBJ2-1; possible D gene TRBD2, 6 bases. This CDR3 contains 15 residues. V was trimmed by 1 base and J by 10 bases, leaving 17 bases between them. Germline V gives CDR1 SGHTA, CDR2 FQGNSA. CDR3 loop: CASSLDGLGGNEQFF. For the CDR3, the DNA is TGTGCCAGCAGCTTAGATGGTTTAGGAGGGAACGAGCAGTTCTTC.

This clone was seen a handful of times. The chain uses TRBV7-2 and TRBJ1-1; 8 positions agree with TRBD1. V lost 2 bases, J lost 4 bases, and 12 bases stayed unmatched. Germline CDR1 reads SGHTA; CDR2 reads FQGNSA. CDR3 length equals 17 residues. The CDR3 loop is CASSLRWGAGGTTEAFF. CDR3 sequence (DNA): TGTGCCAGCAGCTTAAGGTGGGGGGCAGGGGGCACCACTGAAGCTTTCTTT.

This sequence joins TRBV7-9 and TRBJ2-3; 7 positions agree with TRBD2. The junction had 4 bases not matched to a gene; V was cut back by 5 bases and J by 2 bases. The CDR3 consists of 14 residues. Germline-derived CDR1 and CDR2 are SEHNR and FQNEAQ (reference sequence). The CDR3, as DNA: TGTGCCAGCAGCCCCGCGGGGGTCACAGATACGCAGTATTTT. This gives the protein CASSPAGVTDTQYF.

The gene calls are TRBV5-1 and TRBJ1-4; D is undetermined. Germline V CDR1 and CDR2: SGHRS, YFSETQ. Trimming removed 0 bases from V and 5 bases from J, with 11 bases in between. CDR3 length equals 15 residues. The CDR3 reads CASSLAPGLNEKLFF. CDR3 sequence (DNA): TGCGCCAGCAGCTTGGCCCCAGGTTTGAATGAAAAACTGTTTTTT.

This clone occurred once. The chain joins TRBV10-3 to TRBJ2-1, with TRBD2 matching 9 bases. This CDR3 has 12 amino acids. The V gene end was trimmed by 8 bases and the J gene end by 8 bases; junction bases not matched to a gene: 4. Germline assignment: CDR1 ENHRY and CDR2 SYGVKD. The CDR3 loop is CAIGAGGHEQFF. Here the CDR3 DNA reads TGTGCCATCGGAGCGGGGGGACATGAGCAGTTCTTC.

This clone was seen once. The CDR3 DNA is TGTGCCAGCAGCCAAGCACAGGGGGTCCTCCAAGAGACCCAGTACTTC. Residues: CASSQAQGVLQETQYF. The gene calls are TRBV14 and TRBJ2-5; 8 nucleotides match TRBD1. There are 16 residues in the CDR3. V was clipped by 1 base and J by 1 base; unmatched bases: 5. CDR1 and CDR2 from the germline V gene are SGHDN and FVKESK. The variable domain in full, completed from reference TRBV14 and TRBJ2-5, reads EAGVTQFPSHSVIEKGQTVTLRCDPISGHDNLYWYRRVMGKEIKFLLHFVKESKQDESGMPNNRFLAERTGGTYSTLKVQPAELEDSGVYFCASSQAQGVLQETQYFGPGTRLLVL.

This clone was found a few times. The CDR3 reads CASSFSGGGNIQYF. The CDR3 nucleotides read TGTGCCAGCAGCTTTAGCGGGGGGGGAAACATTCAGTACTTC. The chain combines TRBV7-2 with TRBJ2-4; 11 bases agree with TRBD2. Germline V CDR1 and CDR2: SGHTA, FQGNSA. The CDR3 spans 14 residues. V gave up 3 bases and J gave up 6 bases; unmatched junction bases: 1.

This clone showed up just a few times. This chain links TRBV9 with TRBJ2-1; 9 bases map to TRBD2. V trimming: 4 bases; J trimming: 6 bases; junction bases outside the gene matches: 17. Germline values: CDR1 SGDLS, CDR2 YYNGEE. The CDR3 covers 18 residues. CDR3 DNA: TGTGCCAGCAGCCCCAGTGGTCCTTTGCGGGGGGGCTTCAATGAGCAGTTCTTC. Translating gives CASSPSGPLRGGFNEQFF.

This clone has more than one count but fewer than ten. This rearrangement joins TRBV7-2 to TRBJ2-7; weak D call: TRBD2 (6 bases). CDR3 length equals 16 residues. With 4 bases removed from V and 0 bases from J, the gap between germline ends came to 16 bases. The V gene's germline CDR1 is SGHTA and CDR2 FQGNSA. DNA of the CDR3: TGTGCCAGCAGCTCCGGCCTAAGGAGGGACTCCTACGAGCAGTACTTC. Amino acids: CASSSGLRRDSYEQYF.

The chain combines TRBV7-9 with TRBJ1-2; D is unclear. Per germline, CDR1 SEHNR and CDR2 FQNEAQ (reference sequence). The CDR3 contains 15 residues. The V and J ends lost 8 bases and 2 bases respectively, with 18 bases between them. The CDR3, as DNA: TGTGCCAGCGTGAGGTCGGCACAACAAAACTATGGCTACACCTTC. Amino acid sequence: CASVRSAQQNYGYTF.

The chain carries TRBV11-3 and TRBJ1-1, with D unclear. The CDR3 runs 14 residues. Germline CDR1 and CDR2: SGHNT and YENEEA. V was cut by 0 bases and J by 4 bases, with 9 bases left in between. The CDR3 loop is CASSLDLELTEAFF. In nucleotides, the CDR3 is TGTGCCAGCAGCTTAGATCTGGAGCTCACTGAAGCTTTCTTT.

This clone was recorded a few times. The chain couples TRBV7-2 to TRBJ2-6; 8 bases align to TRBD1. This CDR3 spans 15 amino acids. The trim removed 5 bases at V and 4 bases at J, leaving 4 bases unmatched. Germline V gene lookup returns CDR1 SGHTA and CDR2 FQGNSA. The CDR3 region has the DNA TGTGCCAGCAGCCAGGGGGCCCTGGGGGCCAACGTCCTGACTTTC. This sequence encodes CASSQGALGANVLTF.

The gene calls are TRBV19 and TRBJ1-2, with TRBD1 matching over 12 bases. Germline trimming cut 4 bases from V and 7 bases from J; bases unmatched to any gene: 7. The V gene's germline CDR1 is LNHDA and CDR2 SQIVND (reference sequence). The CDR3 loop spans 15 amino acids. The CDR3 bases are TGTGCCAGTAGTAACTTGGGACAGGGGGCTTTTGGCTACACCTTC. Translation gives CASSNLGQGAFGYTF.

This clone was seen only a few times. The V and J genes are TRBV29-1 and TRBJ2-1; 7 bases are shared with TRBD2. V dropped 5 bases and J dropped 0; count of bases not matched to a gene: 1. Germline V gene data show CDR1 as SQVTM and CDR2 as ANQGSEA. The CDR3 contains 13 residues. The CDR3 nucleotides read TGCAGCGTTCTAGCGGCCTCCTACAATGAGCAGTTCTTC. Its protein is CSVLAASYNEQFF.

This clone was found a few times. V gene TRBV29-1 combines with J gene TRBJ2-7; possible D gene TRBD1, 6 bases. The CDR3 is 12 amino acids. From germline, CDR1 is SQVTM and CDR2 ANQGSEA. V was trimmed by 7 bases and J by 2 bases, leaving 12 bases between them. DNA of the CDR3: TGCAGCGCGAAACAGGGTACCTACGAGCAGTACTTC. This translates into CSAKQGTYEQYF.

V and J are TRBV5-1 and TRBJ1-6; no reliable D call. CDR3 length equals 17 residues. The germline CDR1 and CDR2 sequences are SGHRS and YFSETQ. V lost 1 base to trimming and J lost 2 bases, with 13 bases between them. The CDR3 nucleotides read TGCGCCAGCAGCTTGATCGGGATGAGGGCCTATAATTCACCCCTCCACTTT. Residues: CASSLIGMRAYNSPLHF.